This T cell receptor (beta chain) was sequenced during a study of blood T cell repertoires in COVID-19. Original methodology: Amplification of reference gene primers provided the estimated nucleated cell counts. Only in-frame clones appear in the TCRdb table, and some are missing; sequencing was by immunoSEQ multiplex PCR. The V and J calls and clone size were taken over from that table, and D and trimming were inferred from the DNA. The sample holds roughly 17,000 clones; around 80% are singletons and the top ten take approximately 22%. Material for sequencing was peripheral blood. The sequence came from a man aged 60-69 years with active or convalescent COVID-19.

In DNA form, the CDR3 reads TGTGCCAGCAGCCAGGGGCTCGGGACAGTAGGAGAGACCCAGTACTTC. Translating it yields CASSQGLGTVGETQYF. V is TRBV2 and J is TRBJ2-5, with 7 nucleotides matching TRBD1. Unmatched junction bases numbered 14, after V lost 6 bases and J lost 4 bases. This CDR3 has 16 residues. The V gene's germline CDR1 is SNHLY and CDR2 FYNNEI. Variable domain in full (rest from reference TRBV2 and TRBJ2-5): EPEVTQTPSHQVTQMGQEVILRCVPISNHLYFYWYRQILGQKVEFLVSFYNNEISEKSEIFDDQFSVERPDGSNFTLKIRSTKLEDSAMYFCASSQGLGTVGETQYFGPGTRLLVL.